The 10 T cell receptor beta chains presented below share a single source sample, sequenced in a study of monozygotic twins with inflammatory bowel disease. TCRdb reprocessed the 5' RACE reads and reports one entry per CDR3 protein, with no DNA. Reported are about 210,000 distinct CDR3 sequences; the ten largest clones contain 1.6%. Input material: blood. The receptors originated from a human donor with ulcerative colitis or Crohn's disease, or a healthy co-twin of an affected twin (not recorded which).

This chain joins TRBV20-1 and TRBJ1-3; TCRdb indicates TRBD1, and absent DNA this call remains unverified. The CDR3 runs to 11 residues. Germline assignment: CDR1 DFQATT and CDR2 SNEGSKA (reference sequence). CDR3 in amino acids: CSGQSGNTIYF.

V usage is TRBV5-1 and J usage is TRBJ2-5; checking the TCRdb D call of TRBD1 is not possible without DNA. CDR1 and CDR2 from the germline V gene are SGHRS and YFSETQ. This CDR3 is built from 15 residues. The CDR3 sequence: CASSPGGYRVETQYF. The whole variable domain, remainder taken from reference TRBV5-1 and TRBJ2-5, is KAGVTQTPRYLIKTRGQQVTLSCSPISGHRSVSWYQQTPGQGLQFLFEYFSETQRNKGNFPGRFSGRQFSNSRSEMNVSTLELGDSALYLCASSPGGYRVETQYFGPGTRLLVL.

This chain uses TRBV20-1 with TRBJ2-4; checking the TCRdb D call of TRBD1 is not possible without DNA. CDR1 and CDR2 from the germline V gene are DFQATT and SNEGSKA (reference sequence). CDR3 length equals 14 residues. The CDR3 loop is CSAQGRTDKNIQYF.

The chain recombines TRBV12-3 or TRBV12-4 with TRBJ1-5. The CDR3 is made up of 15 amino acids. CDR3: CASSLANRVGQPQHF.

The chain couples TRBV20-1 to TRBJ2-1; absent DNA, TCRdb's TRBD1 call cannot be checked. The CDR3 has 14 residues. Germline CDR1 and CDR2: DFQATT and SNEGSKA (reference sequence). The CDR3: CSATTGTDYNEQFF.

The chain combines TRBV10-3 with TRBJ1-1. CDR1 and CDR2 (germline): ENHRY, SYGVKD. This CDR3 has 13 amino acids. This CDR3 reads CAISELDPGEAFF.

The CDR3 sequence: CASSLDGTSGAETLTQYF. The chain combines TRBV5-1 with TRBJ2-3; there is no DNA to check the TCRdb D call of TRBD2. The CDR3 totals 18 residues. Looked up from germline, CDR1 is SGHRS and CDR2 is YFSETQ.

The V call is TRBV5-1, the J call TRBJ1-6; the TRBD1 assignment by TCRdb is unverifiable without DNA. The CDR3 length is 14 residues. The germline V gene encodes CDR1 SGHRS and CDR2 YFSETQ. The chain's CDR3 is CASSLVQEDSPLHF.

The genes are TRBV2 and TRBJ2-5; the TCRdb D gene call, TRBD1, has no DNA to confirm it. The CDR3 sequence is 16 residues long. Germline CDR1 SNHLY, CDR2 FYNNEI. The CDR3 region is CASSGTRGTKQETQYF.

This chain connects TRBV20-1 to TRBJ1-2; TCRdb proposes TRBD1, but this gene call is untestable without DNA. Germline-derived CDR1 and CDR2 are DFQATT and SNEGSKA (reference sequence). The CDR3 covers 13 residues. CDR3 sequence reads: CSASGQGVYGYTF.